Shown below are 27 T cell receptor beta chains from a single sample sequenced in a study of early T cells in non-severe SARS-CoV-2 infection. MiXCR, run by TCRdb on the 5' RACE reads, gives a single entry per CDR3 protein. This table has tens of thousands of distinct CDR3 sequences, approximately 6% appearing once. The material sequenced was whole blood. These receptors were obtained from an adult who was a healthcare worker with PCR-confirmed SARS-CoV-2 infection or an uninfected control (not recorded which).

This clonotype was detected only a few times. This chain connects TRBV11-3 to TRBJ1-4; 8 bases map to TRBD1. With 3 bases clipped from V and 2 bases from J, the junction kept 5 bases outside the gene matches. The CDR3 runs to 16 residues. Per germline, CDR1 SGHNT and CDR2 YENEEA. Here the CDR3 DNA reads TGTGCCAGCAGCTTCAGGGGGCGCATGACTAATGAAAAACTGTTTTTT. Encoded protein: CASSFRGRMTNEKLFF. The full variable domain, with the rest looked up from reference TRBV11-3 and TRBJ1-4, is EAGVVQSPRYKIIEKKQPVAFWCNPISGHNTLYWYLQNLGQGPELLIRYENEEAVDDSQLPKDRFSAERLKGVDSTLKIQPAELGDSAVYLCASSFRGRMTNEKLFFGSGTQLSVL.

Note on this clonotype: It may be a read error: a sequence one base away is much more abundant. The J gene is TRBJ1-1, the V gene TRBV6-5; D remains ambiguous. The CDR3 sequence is 14 residues long. Germline V gene sequence: CDR1 MNHEY, CDR2 SVGAGI. CDR3 in amino acids: CASSYSTGNTEALF. The CDR3 nucleotides are TGTGCCAGCAGTTACTCGACGGGAAACACTGAAGCTCTCTTT.

Many counts were recorded for this clonotype. V is TRBV20-1 and J is TRBJ2-2; no reliable D call. This CDR3 has 13 residues. The V end was cut by 0 bases, the J end by 6 bases, with 8 bases between. Germline V gene data show CDR1 as DFQATT and CDR2 as SNEGSKA (reference sequence). CDR3 DNA sequence: TGCAGTGCTAGAGATGTGGGGTCCGGGGAGCTGTTTTTT. This sequence encodes CSARDVGSGELFF.

This clonotype was seen only a few times. The gene calls are TRBV6-5 and TRBJ2-1; D gene unclear. This CDR3 has 11 residues. The germline CDR1 and CDR2 sequences are MNHEY and SVGAGI. V gave up 6 bases and J gave up 9 bases, with 9 bases separating them. CDR3 region: CASRYQSEQFF. For the CDR3, the DNA is TGTGCCAGCAGGTATCAGAGTGAGCAGTTCTTC.

The J gene is TRBJ1-2, the V gene TRBV10-2; 8 bases match TRBD1. The CDR3 length is 15 residues. CDR1 and CDR2 (germline): WSHSY, SAAADI. V lost 7 bases to trimming and J lost 1 base; unmatched junction nucleotides: 8. DNA for the CDR3: TGCGCCAGCACTACAGGACAGGGATATAACTATGGCTACACCTTC. This encodes CASTTGQGYNYGYTF.

The chain uses TRBV20-1 and TRBJ2-7, with a possible D match to TRBD2 (6 bases). The CDR3 has 14 residues. Germline CDR1 is DFQATT and CDR2 is SNEGSKA (reference sequence). V was clipped by 6 bases and J by 0 bases, with 15 bases between them. CDR3 sequence: CSAARDWSSYEQYF. In DNA, the CDR3 is TGCAGTGCGGCCCGGGACTGGAGCTCCTACGAGCAGTACTTC.

This clonotype was seen at least ten times. V is TRBV4-3 and J is TRBJ2-1; perhaps D is TRBD1 or TRBD2 (5 bases each). The CDR3 is 17 residues long. The ends were cut back, 0 bases at V and 4 bases at J, with 16 bases in the middle. CDR1 and CDR2 from the germline V gene are LGHNA and YSLEER. DNA for the CDR3: TGCGCCAGCAGCCAAGAACATGCGAGGGACGAATACAATGAGCAGTTCTTC. It is translated as CASSQEHARDEYNEQFF.

This clonotype was observed at least ten times. V usage is TRBV5-1 and J usage is TRBJ1-3, with D hard to call. Trimming left V 0 bases short and J 0 bases short, with 13 bases between. Germline CDR1 reads SGHRS; CDR2 reads YFSETQ. The CDR3 is 17 residues long. The CDR3 coding sequence is TGCGCCAGCAGCTTGGAGGGCAGAAGTCACTCTGGAAACACCATATATTTT. Translation: CASSLEGRSHSGNTIYF.

This clonotype was seen repeatedly, ten times or more. The V and J genes are TRBV6-5 and TRBJ2-7; 8 nucleotides match TRBD2. J gave up 0 bases and V 6 bases, and 10 bases lay outside the gene matches. This CDR3 comprises 16 residues. CDR1 is MNHEY, CDR2 SVGAGI, per germline. Here the CDR3 DNA reads TGTGCCAGCAGACCCAATAGCGGGGCTTTCTCCTACGAGCAGTACTTC. Its translation: CASRPNSGAFSYEQYF.

This clonotype was seen repeatedly, ten times or more. This chain connects TRBV10-3 to TRBJ2-1; D gene unclear. Trimming took 3 bases from V and 6 from J, leaving 9 bases between them. The germline V gene encodes CDR1 ENHRY and CDR2 SYGVKD. CDR3 length: 13 amino acids. The CDR3 DNA follows: TGTGCCATCAGTGACAGGTCCGGCAATGAGCAGTTCTTC. This translates into CAISDRSGNEQFF.

This clonotype was detected ten times or more. The chain has TRBV28 and TRBJ2-2; 7 bases match TRBD2. Germline values: CDR1 MDHEN, CDR2 SYDVKM. The CDR3 sequence is 18 residues long. V gave up 6 bases and J gave up 5 bases; unmatched junction bases: 18. As DNA, the CDR3 is TGTGCCAGCAGAACCCTACTCCACCGGGACTACGAGACCGGGGAGCTGTTTTTT. Its translation: CASRTLLHRDYETGELFF.

In this sample, this clonotype turned up a few times. The genes are TRBV5-4 and TRBJ2-2; a possible D gene is TRBD1 (6 bases). From germline, CDR1 is SGHNT and CDR2 YYREEE (reference sequence). The CDR3 length is 14 residues. V gave up 4 bases and J gave up 8 bases, with 15 bases separating them. This CDR3 reads CASSPGPGVGELFF. DNA for the CDR3: TGTGCCAGCAGCCCAGGCCCAGGGGTAGGGGAGCTGTTTTTT.

This rearrangement joins TRBV13 to TRBJ2-3; 10 positions match TRBD1. CDR1 PRHDT and CDR2 FYEKMQ come from the germline V gene (reference sequence). V lost 7 bases, J lost 4 bases, and 5 bases stayed unmatched. This CDR3 contains 14 residues. Here the CDR3 DNA reads TGTGCCAGCACTCGGGGGACAGGGGCAGATACGCAGTATTTT. Translating gives CASTRGTGADTQYF.

This clonotype was counted ten times or more. The chain joins TRBV11-2 to TRBJ1-6; D gene unclear. Trimming stripped 3 bases from V and 9 bases from J, with 3 bases between. Germline-derived CDR1 and CDR2 are SGHAT and FQNNGV. The CDR3 length is 11 residues. CDR3 DNA: TGTGCCAGCAGCTTCAGTTCACCCCTCCACTTT. It translates to CASSFSSPLHF.

The sample holds many counts of this clonotype. This chain connects TRBV6-5 to TRBJ1-2; D unclear. This CDR3 comprises 13 residues. CDR1 and CDR2 from the germline V gene are MNHEY and SVGAGI. Trimming shortened V by 8 bases and J by 2 bases, and 12 bases separated the two germline ends. DNA for the CDR3: TGTGCCAGCGGTAGAAAGGAGAACTATGGCTACACCTTC. This codes for CASGRKENYGYTF.

This clonotype was recorded a few times. V and J are TRBV5-1 and TRBJ2-1; TRBD2 aligns across 8 bases. V lost 5 bases and J lost 6; bases outside the gene matches: 7. The CDR3 totals 14 residues. CDR1 is SGHRS, CDR2 YFSETQ, per germline. The CDR3 loop is CASRGGGPLNEQFF. The CDR3 region has the DNA TGCGCCAGCAGAGGCGGGGGGCCCCTCAATGAGCAGTTCTTC.

This chain connects TRBV11-3 to TRBJ2-7; D may match TRBD1 or TRBD2 (5 bases each). Between the trimmed V and J ends, which lost 6 bases and 3 bases, there was a span of 15 bases. From germline, CDR1 is SGHNT and CDR2 YENEEA. The CDR3 consists of 14 residues. CDR3 residues: CASSSRGRDYEQYF. CDR3 sequence (DNA): TGTGCCAGCAGTTCCCGGGGACGGGACTACGAGCAGTACTTC.

There are a few counts of this clonotype. The V call is TRBV28, the J call TRBJ2-7; 8 positions agree with TRBD1. From germline, CDR1 is MDHEN and CDR2 SYDVKM. With 4 bases clipped from V and 7 bases from J, the junction kept 6 bases outside the gene matches. The CDR3 spans 13 residues. For the CDR3, the DNA is TGTGCCAGCAGTTCGGACAGGGTCAGGGAGCAGTACTTC. This gives the protein CASSSDRVREQYF.

Many counts were recorded for this clonotype. V is TRBV11-3 and J is TRBJ2-3, with TRBD2 matching 8 bases. With 4 bases clipped from V and 0 bases from J, the junction kept 6 bases outside the gene matches. This CDR3 has 16 residues. CDR1 is SGHNT, CDR2 YENEEA, per germline. The CDR3 loop reads CASSYGLAGSTDTQYF. Here the CDR3 DNA reads TGTGCCAGCAGCTACGGACTAGCCGGGAGCACAGATACGCAGTATTTT. Combining the CDR3 with reference TRBV11-3 and TRBJ2-3 gives the whole variable domain EAGVVQSPRYKIIEKKQPVAFWCNPISGHNTLYWYLQNLGQGPELLIRYENEEAVDDSQLPKDRFSAERLKGVDSTLKIQPAELGDSAVYLCASSYGLAGSTDTQYFGPGTRLTVL.

V and J are TRBV27 and TRBJ2-5; 8 positions agree with TRBD1. The CDR3 totals 15 residues. V shed 8 bases and J 5 bases; nucleotides not matched to a gene: 13. Germline-derived CDR1 and CDR2 are MNHEY and SMNVEV (reference sequence). The CDR3 protein is CASALTGASRETQYF. The DNA for the CDR3 is TGTGCCAGCGCCCTGACAGGGGCCTCCAGGGAGACCCAGTACTTC.

This chain joins TRBV11-2 and TRBJ1-2; D unresolved. Trimming shortened V by 5 bases and J by 0 bases, and 13 bases separated the two germline ends. Germline-derived CDR1 and CDR2 are SGHAT and FQNNGV. The CDR3 is 15 amino acids. CDR3 loop: CASSHPPGANYGYTF. The CDR3 DNA reads TGTGCCAGCAGCCACCCCCCCGGAGCTAACTATGGCTACACCTTC.

The genes are TRBV12-3 or TRBV12-4 and TRBJ2-5; D is unresolved. The V gene lost 2 bases and the J gene lost 3 bases, with 7 bases spanning the gap. CDR3 length equals 13 residues. This CDR3 reads CASSLRQEETQYF. In nucleotides, the CDR3 is TGTGCCAGCAGTTTACGGCAGGAAGAGACCCAGTACTTC.

This clonotype was seen a handful of times. The chain carries TRBV4-3 and TRBJ2-1, with TRBD2 matching 13 bases. After removal of 2 bases from V and 4 bases from J, the junction contained 2 bases not matched to a gene. Germline V CDR1 and CDR2: LGHNA, YSLEER. The CDR3 is 16 amino acids. In nucleotides, the CDR3 is TGCGCCAGCAGCCAAACTAGCGGGGGGGTGTACAATGAGCAGTTCTTC. This codes for CASSQTSGGVYNEQFF.

The V gene is TRBV11-3, the J gene TRBJ2-3; D gene ambiguous. The CDR3 consists of 12 residues. Germline CDR1 and CDR2: SGHNT and YENEEA. V dropped 4 bases and J dropped 7 bases, with 9 bases sitting between them. CDR3 protein: CASSSWRNTQYF. CDR3 DNA: TGTGCCAGCAGCTCCTGGCGAAATACGCAGTATTTT.

This clonotype appeared a few times. The chain joins TRBV20-1 to TRBJ2-3; 9 bases are shared with TRBD2. The junction had 1 base not matched to a gene; V was cut back by 2 bases and J by 1 base. The CDR3 sequence is 14 residues long. Looked up from germline, CDR1 is DFQATT and CDR2 is SNEGSKA (reference sequence). The CDR3 loop is CSARTSGRTDTQYF. CDR3 sequence (DNA): TGCAGTGCTAGAACTAGCGGGCGCACAGATACGCAGTATTTT.

This clonotype has just a few counts. The chain recombines TRBV12-3 or TRBV12-4 with TRBJ1-2; 12 bases align to TRBD1. Germline trimming cut 7 bases from V and 6 bases from J; bases unmatched to any gene: 6. The CDR3 consists of 14 residues. CDR3 in DNA: TGTGCCAGCACCGGGACAGGGGGCGCACATGGCTACACCTTC. Amino acid sequence: CASTGTGGAHGYTF.

The J gene is TRBJ1-3, the V gene TRBV6-6; D remains ambiguous. The CDR3 sequence is 20 residues long. CDR1 MNHNY and CDR2 SVGAGI come from the germline V gene (reference sequence). Trimming took 0 bases from V and 8 from J, leaving 29 bases between them. In nucleotides, the CDR3 is TGTGCCAGCAGTTACTCGAAATCCCCCTCTAGCGACCGGATAAAGCACACCATATATTTT. Its translation is CASSYSKSPSSDRIKHTIYF.